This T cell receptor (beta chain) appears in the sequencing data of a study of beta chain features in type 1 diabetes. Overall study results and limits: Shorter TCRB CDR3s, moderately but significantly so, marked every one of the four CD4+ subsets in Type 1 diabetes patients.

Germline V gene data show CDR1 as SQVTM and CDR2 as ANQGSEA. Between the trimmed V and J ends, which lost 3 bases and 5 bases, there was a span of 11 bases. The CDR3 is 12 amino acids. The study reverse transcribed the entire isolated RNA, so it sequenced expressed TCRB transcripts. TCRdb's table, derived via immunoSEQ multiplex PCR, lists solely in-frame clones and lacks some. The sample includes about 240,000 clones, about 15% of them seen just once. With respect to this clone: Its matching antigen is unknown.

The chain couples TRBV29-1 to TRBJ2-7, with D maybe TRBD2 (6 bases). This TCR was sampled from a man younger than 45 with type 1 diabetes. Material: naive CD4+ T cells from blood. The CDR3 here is CSVEGGRNEQYF. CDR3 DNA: TGCAGCGTTGAGGGGGGAAGGAACGAGCAGTACTTC.